One and the same sample provided the 10 T cell receptor beta chains below, sequenced in a study of radiotherapy plus CTLA-4 blockade in lung cancer. Repertoires were generated with immunoSEQ multiplex PCR, while TCRdb's copy carries only in-frame clones and drops some. This sample carries about 32,000 clones, 85% of them seen once, and the ten largest clones take about 5.3%. This specimen was peripheral blood, taken from a patient treated with radiotherapy plus ipilimumab. These receptor sequences come from a human donor with non-small cell lung cancer who had stable disease on radiotherapy plus ipilimumab.

The J gene is TRBJ2-7, the V gene TRBV5-1, with a possible D match to TRBD1 (6 bases). V lost 7 bases, J lost 0 bases, and 17 bases lay in between. CDR3 size: 15 residues. Germline V gene lookup returns CDR1 SGHRS and CDR2 YFSETQ. The CDR3, as DNA: TGCGCCAGCTACGTGGGGGCGCAGAGCTCCTACGAGCAGTACTTC. Residues: CASYVGAQSSYEQYF.

The genes are TRBV21-1 and TRBJ2-7; TRBD2, as called in the table, went unchecked against the DNA. TRBV21-1 is a recognized pseudogene. CDR3 length: 15 amino acids. CDR3 amino acids: CASAGGGAVRYEQYF. The DNA for the CDR3 is TGTGCCAGCGCCGGAGGGGGGGCCGTCCGCTACGAGCAGTACTTC.

The V call is TRBV19, the J call TRBJ1-2; TRBD1 aligns across 8 bases. The germline V gene has CDR1 LNHDA and CDR2 SQIVND (reference sequence). There are 16 residues in the CDR3. V lost 4 bases and J lost 2; bases outside the gene matches: 9. CDR3 nucleotide sequence: TGTGCCAGTAGTAAAACTCCGGGACAGGCGAACTATGGCTACACCTTC. It specifies CASSKTPGQANYGYTF.

The chain is built from TRBV5-4 and TRBJ1-1; 8 nucleotides agree with TRBD1. This CDR3 has 17 residues. Looked up from germline, CDR1 is SGHNT and CDR2 is YYREEE (reference sequence). J gave up 0 bases and V 0 bases, and 7 bases lay outside the gene matches. This CDR3 reads CASSLAQGDKMNTEAFF. CDR3 nucleotide sequence: TGTGCCAGCAGCTTGGCACAGGGGGATAAAATGAACACTGAAGCTTTCTTT.

The chain carries TRBV29-1 and TRBJ1-1; 9 nucleotides align to TRBD1. Germline trimming cut 5 bases from V and 4 bases from J; bases unmatched to any gene: 14. This CDR3 spans 16 amino acids. Germline V gene data show CDR1 as SQVTM and CDR2 as ANQGSEA. Here the CDR3 DNA reads TGCAGCGTTCGCACAACGGGACAGGGCTTAGGCACTGAAGCTTTCTTT. Translating it yields CSVRTTGQGLGTEAFF.

A word on this clone: Other nucleotide sequences in the sample specify the same CDR3. The chain is built from TRBV7-2 and TRBJ2-5, with 7 positions matching TRBD2. The CDR3 spans 14 residues. V lost 5 bases and J lost 1; bases outside the gene matches: 4. In germline, CDR1 is SGHTA, CDR2 FQGNSA. The CDR3: CASSLLAAQETQYF. CDR3 in DNA: TGTGCCAGCAGCCTTCTAGCGGCCCAAGAGACCCAGTACTTC.

This clone has just a few counts. This chain links TRBV27 with TRBJ2-1; 9 nucleotides match TRBD1. V lost 4 bases to trimming and J lost 8 bases; unmatched junction nucleotides: 6. The CDR3 length is 14 residues. The V gene's germline CDR1 is MNHEY and CDR2 SMNVEV (reference sequence). CDR3 region: CASSSPDRGDEQFF. The CDR3 DNA follows: TGTGCCAGCAGTTCTCCGGACAGGGGCGATGAGCAGTTCTTC.

V usage is TRBV25-1 and J usage is TRBJ1-1; no reliable D call. This CDR3 spans 15 amino acids. V dropped 7 bases and J dropped 4 bases, with 19 bases sitting between them. Germline values: CDR1 MGHDK, CDR2 SYGVNS. CDR3 region: CASTLGPAGSTEAFF. CDR3 bases: TGTGCCAGCACGCTAGGCCCTGCCGGGAGCACTGAAGCTTTCTTT.

The chain has TRBV28 and TRBJ1-2; 7 bases agree with TRBD1. CDR1 MDHEN and CDR2 SYDVKM come from the germline V gene. Trimming cost V 4 bases and J 2 bases; bases outside gene matches: 4. The CDR3 totals 14 residues. Here the CDR3 DNA reads TGTGCCAGCAGTTCCTCGACAGGGAACTATGGCTACACCTTC. This sequence encodes CASSSSTGNYGYTF.

The gene calls are TRBV6-5 and TRBJ2-7; 9 bases align to TRBD1. The CDR3 spans 14 residues. Per germline, CDR1 MNHEY and CDR2 SVGAGI. Trimming at V came to 5 bases and at J to 2 bases, leaving 4 bases not matched to a gene. The CDR3 region has the DNA TGTGCCAGCAGTCGGGGGGACAGGGCCTACGAGCAGTACTTC. Protein: CASSRGDRAYEQYF.